This T cell receptor beta chain was obtained from a study of T cells after yellow fever vaccination. TCRdb re-derived calls from the 5' RACE reads in MiXCR, one entry per CDR3 protein. The table has about 340,000 distinct CDR3 sequences, under 15% seen once; the top ten hold about 3%. Many counts were recorded for this clonotype. What it recognizes is unknown. The study's findings and limits: A minor fraction of clonotypes spanned both CD4 and CD8 compartments.

The V segment lost 1 base and the J segment 12 bases; nucleotides outside the gene matches: 12. There are 15 residues in the CDR3. Germline V gives CDR1 LGHNA, CDR2 YNFKEQ. This chain connects TRBV4-2 to TRBJ2-1, with TRBD2 identical over 7 bases. The clonotype comes from a man aged 18 to 35 who received the YFV17D yellow fever vaccine. This sample comprised CD4+ T cells sorted from PBMCs, obtained 15 days after the yellow fever booster vaccination. For the CDR3, the DNA is TGTGCCAGCAGCCAAGGAAGGGGAGGGACTACACGGCAGTTCTTC. This gives the protein CASSQGRGGTTRQFF.